A single sample is the source of the 19 T cell receptor beta chains below, sequenced in a study of T cell repertoires in cytomegalovirus infection. TCRdb processed the reads anew with MiXCR; each CDR3 protein has one entry. The sample has hundreds of thousands of distinct CDR3 sequences; about 24% are singletons. Material for sequencing was CD8+ T cells from PBMCs. These receptor sequences come from a human donor in good health (CMV status not recorded). Some clones in this sample may be carry-over from other donors' samples.

The V call is TRBV4-1, the J call TRBJ2-1; weak D call: TRBD2 (6 bases). The CDR3 contains 15 residues. Looked up from germline, CDR1 is MGHRA and CDR2 is YSYEKL. V lost 4 bases to trimming and J lost 7 bases, with 17 bases between them. CDR3 bases: TGCGCCAGCAGCCGAATAGGTAGCGGCTCGAATGAGCAGTTCTTC. This codes for CASSRIGSGSNEQFF.

This clonotype appeared a few times. The rearrangement uses TRBV27 and TRBJ2-7; D remains unclear. CDR3 length equals 14 residues. Germline values: CDR1 MNHEY, CDR2 SMNVEV (reference sequence). V was shortened by 6 bases and J by 5 bases, with 17 bases between the two germline ends. The CDR3 loop is CASSPTDGRDEQYF. The CDR3 DNA sequence: TGTGCCAGCAGCCCCACGGACGGAAGAGACGAGCAGTACTTC.

The chain links TRBV2 to TRBJ2-2; D assignment may be TRBD1 or TRBD2 (5 bases each). Trimming stripped 7 bases from V and 11 bases from J, with 26 bases between. Germline lookup yields CDR1 SNHLY and CDR2 FYNNEI. The length of the CDR3 is 16 residues. The CDR3 bases are TGTGCCAGCACCGCTACTTCCAGGGAGCCTGTTCCCGAGCTGTTTTTT. Protein: CASTATSREPVPELFF.

This clonotype was detected ten times or more. J is TRBJ2-5 and V is TRBV7-2; 7 bases are shared with TRBD1. Unmatched junction bases numbered 5, after V lost 4 bases and J lost 3 bases. This CDR3 comprises 14 residues. Germline assignment: CDR1 SGHTA and CDR2 FQGNSA. For the CDR3, the DNA is TGTGCCAGCAGCTCCTCCGGACAGGAAGAGACCCAGTACTTC. It translates to CASSSSGQEETQYF.

The sample holds many counts of this clonotype. The rearrangement links TRBV6-1 to TRBJ2-3; D not resolved. Germline CDR1 reads MNHNS; CDR2 reads SASEGT. The germline V and J ends were trimmed by 2 bases and 6 bases, with 6 bases remaining between them. The CDR3 is 12 residues long. CDR3 loop: CASSEIRDTQYF. CDR3 DNA: TGTGCCAGCAGTGAAATTCGTGATACGCAGTATTTT.

This clonotype has at least ten counts. The chain uses TRBV7-3 and TRBJ2-6; 8 bases are shared with TRBD1. Germline CDR1 and CDR2: SGHTA and FQGTGA. V lost 4 bases to trimming and J lost 4 bases; unmatched junction nucleotides: 3. The CDR3 length is 15 residues. The CDR3 reads CASSWTGWGANVLTF. Here the CDR3 DNA reads TGTGCCAGCAGCTGGACAGGGTGGGGGGCCAACGTCCTGACTTTC.

The rearrangement joins TRBV19 to TRBJ2-1, with 8 bases identical to TRBD2. The CDR3 runs 16 residues. Germline CDR1 is LNHDA and CDR2 is SQIVND (reference sequence). After removal of 9 bases from V and 7 bases from J, the junction contained 17 bases not matched to a gene. DNA for the CDR3: TGTGCCAGCAGCAGCGGGGGTCCTTACATTTCGAATGAGCAGTTCTTC. As protein: CASSSGGPYISNEQFF.

This rearrangement joins TRBV10-3 to TRBJ1-3; D is undetermined. Germline CDR1 is ENHRY and CDR2 is SYGVKD. Deletions cut 4 bases from V and 0 bases from J, with 13 bases between. This CDR3 comprises 16 residues. For the CDR3, the DNA is TGTGCCATCAGTGTCCCTAACTGGAACTCTGGAAACACCATATATTTT. Its translation: CAISVPNWNSGNTIYF.

This rearrangement joins TRBV27 to TRBJ1-1; D is uncertain. In germline, CDR1 is MNHEY, CDR2 SMNVEV (reference sequence). This CDR3 has 13 amino acids. The V gene lost 8 bases and the J gene lost 5 bases, with 15 bases spanning the gap. The CDR3 bases are TGTGCCAGCTCCCGGCCCGGGAGGACTGAAGCTTTCTTT. Translating it yields CASSRPGRTEAFF.

This clonotype was seen at least ten times. The rearrangement links TRBV12-3 or TRBV12-4 to TRBJ2-2; 8 bases align to TRBD1. V lost 4 bases and J lost 1; bases outside the gene matches: 11. CDR3 size: 18 residues. The CDR3 nucleotides read TGTGCCAGCAGTTCTACAGGGGGTTTTTCCGTGAACACCGGGGAGCTGTTTTTT. Translating it yields CASSSTGGFSVNTGELFF.

As regards this clonotype: This may stem from a read error, because a much larger clone lies one nucleotide away. V and J are TRBV14 and TRBJ1-2; D might be TRBD1 (6 bases). Trimming pared 1 base from V and 2 bases from J, leaving 11 bases between. Germline-derived CDR1 and CDR2 are SGHDN and FVKESK. The CDR3 spans 15 residues. The CDR3 loop reads CASSQVSTGNYGYTF. The CDR3 bases are TGTGCCAGCAGCCAAGTGTCGACAGGAAACTATGGCTACACCTTC. The variable domain in full, with the rest retrieved from reference TRBV14 and TRBJ1-2, is EAGVTQFPSHSVIEKGQTVTLRCDPISGHDNLYWYRRVMGKEIKFLLHFVKESKQDESGMPNNRFLAERTGGTYSTLKVQPAELEDSGVYFCASSQVSTGNYGYTFGSGTRLTVV.

This clonotype appeared many times. The genes are TRBV12-3 or TRBV12-4 and TRBJ1-1; D gene uncertain. The length of the CDR3 is 18 residues. V gave up 2 bases and J gave up 3 bases, with 22 bases separating them. CDR3 loop: CASSLTPSGRFKDTEAFF. CDR3 DNA sequence: TGTGCCAGCAGTTTAACCCCATCGGGGAGGTTTAAAGACACTGAAGCTTTCTTT.

This clonotype came up many times. The chain links TRBV7-2 to TRBJ1-5; D might be TRBD1 (5 bases). Trimming pared 4 bases from V and 4 bases from J, leaving 17 bases between. CDR1 is SGHTA and CDR2 is FQGNSA in the germline V gene. The CDR3 has 16 amino acids. The CDR3 sequence: CASSSRERGPNQPQHF. In DNA form, the CDR3 reads TGTGCCAGCAGCTCCAGGGAAAGAGGGCCAAATCAGCCCCAGCATTTT.

Concerning this clonotype: A much bigger clone sits one base away, suggesting this may be a read error. The chain employs TRBV12-3 or TRBV12-4 and TRBJ1-2; D may be TRBD1 (5 bases). The CDR3 runs to 15 residues. V lost 1 base to trimming and J lost 6 bases, with 15 bases between them. CDR3: CASSLVRDGANGYTF. The CDR3 DNA sequence: TGTGCCAGCAGTTTAGTAAGGGACGGGGCTAATGGCTACACCTTC.

This clonotype showed up just a few times. The V call is TRBV20-1, the J call TRBJ2-3, with TRBD2 identical over 14 bases. The V gene's germline CDR1 is DFQATT and CDR2 SNEGSKA (reference sequence). Germline trimming cut 4 bases from V and 7 bases from J; bases unmatched to any gene: 7. This CDR3 has 15 residues. In DNA form, the CDR3 reads TGCAGTGCTATCCGGACTAGCGGGGGGACCAATACGCAGTATTTT. It yields the protein CSAIRTSGGTNTQYF.

Note on this clonotype: Sequence at one end of the junction differs from germline and may be a read error. The J gene is TRBJ1-2, the V gene TRBV6-2 or TRBV6-3; no firm D call. The CDR3 has 15 residues. CDR1 MNHEY and CDR2 SVGEGT come from the germline V gene. CDR3 bases: TGTGTCAGCAGTTACTCGGAAGAGGGATCCTATGGCTACACCTTC. It specifies CVSSYSEEGSYGYTF.

The CDR3 region has the DNA TGTGCCAGTAAAGCGGGGGGATACAATGAGCAGTTCTTC. Amino acid sequence: CASKAGGYNEQFF. V usage is TRBV19 and J usage is TRBJ2-1; TRBD2 aligns across 9 bases. Germline V gene lookup returns CDR1 LNHDA and CDR2 SQIVND (reference sequence). With 7 bases clipped from V and 4 bases from J, the junction kept 2 bases outside the gene matches. The CDR3 has 13 amino acids. The full variable domain, completed using reference TRBV19 and TRBJ2-1, is DGGITQSPKYLFRKEGQNVTLSCEQNLNHDAMYWYRQDPGQGLRLIYYSQIVNDFQKGDIAEGYSVSREKKESFPLTVTSAQKNPTAFYLCASKAGGYNEQFFGPGTRLTVL.

The genes are TRBV20-1 and TRBJ1-5, with a possible D match to TRBD1 (5 bases). V dropped 2 bases and J dropped 2 bases, with 10 bases sitting between them. Germline CDR1 DFQATT, CDR2 SNEGSKA (reference sequence). The CDR3 is made up of 14 amino acids. CDR3 sequence (DNA): TGCAGTGCTAGAAGCAGGGTTGGCAATCAGCCCCAGCATTTT. Encoded protein: CSARSRVGNQPQHF.

This clonotype has at least ten counts. The CDR3 here is CASSLTESSYNEQFF. CDR3 nucleotides: TGTGCCAGCAGTCTCACAGAGAGCTCCTACAATGAGCAGTTCTTC. V is TRBV6-1 and J is TRBJ2-1, with D uncertain. Deletions cut 5 bases from V and 0 bases from J, with 11 bases between. This CDR3 contains 15 residues. Per germline, CDR1 MNHNS and CDR2 SASEGT.